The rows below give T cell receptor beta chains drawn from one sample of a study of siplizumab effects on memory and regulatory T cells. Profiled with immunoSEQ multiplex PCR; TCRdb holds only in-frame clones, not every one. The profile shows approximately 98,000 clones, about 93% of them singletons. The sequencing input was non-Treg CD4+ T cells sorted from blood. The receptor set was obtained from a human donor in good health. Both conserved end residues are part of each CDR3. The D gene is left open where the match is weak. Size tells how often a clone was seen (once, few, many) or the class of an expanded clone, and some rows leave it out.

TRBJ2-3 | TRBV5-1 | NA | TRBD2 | CASSSSSGDTQYF | TGCGCCAGCAGCTCCTCTAGCGGGGATACGCAGTATTTT
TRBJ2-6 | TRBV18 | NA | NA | CASSPPGTWSGANVLTF | TGTGCCAGCTCGCCCCCGGGGACTTGGTCTGGGGCCAACGTCCTGACTTTC
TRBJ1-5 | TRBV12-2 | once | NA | CASRTHGQGSQPQHF | TGTGCAAGTCGTACCCATGGACAGGGCAGTCAGCCCCAGCATTTT
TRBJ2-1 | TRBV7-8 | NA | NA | CASSLVSGGYNEQFF | TGTGCCAGCAGCTTAGTCAGCGGAGGCTACAATGAGCAGTTCTTC
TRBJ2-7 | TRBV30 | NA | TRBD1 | CAWATGGYEQYF | TGTGCCTGGGCGACAGGGGGCTACGAGCAGTACTTC
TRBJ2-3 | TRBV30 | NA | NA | CAWSGGAIGTDTQYF | TGTGCCTGGAGTGGGGGGGCCATAGGGACAGATACGCAGTATTTT
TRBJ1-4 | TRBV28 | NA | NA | CASRWGTNEKLFF | TGTGCCAGCCGGTGGGGGACTAATGAAAAACTGTTTTTT
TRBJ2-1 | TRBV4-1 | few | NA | CASSQDWETSSYNEQFF | TGCGCCAGCAGCCAAGATTGGGAGACGAGCTCCTACAATGAGCAGTTCTTC
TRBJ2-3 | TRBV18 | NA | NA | CASSPERKVGTDTQYF | TGTGCCAGCTCACCGGAGCGGAAAGTGGGCACAGATACGCAGTATTTT
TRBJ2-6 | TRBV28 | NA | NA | CASSPARQANSGANVLTF | TGTGCCAGCAGTCCCGCTCGACAGGCGAACTCTGGGGCCAACGTCCTGACTTTC
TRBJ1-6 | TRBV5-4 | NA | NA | CASSPEARWNSPLHF | TGTGCCAGCAGCCCCGAAGCCAGGTGGAATTCACCCCTCCACTTT
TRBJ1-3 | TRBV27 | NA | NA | CASSLRGGGNTIYF | TGTGCCAGCAGTTTGAGGGGGGGTGGAAACACCATATATTTT
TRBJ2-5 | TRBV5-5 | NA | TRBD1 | CASSLETGDQETQYF | TGTGCCAGCAGCTTGGAGACAGGGGATCAAGAGACCCAGTACTTC
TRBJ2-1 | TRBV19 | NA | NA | CASRGLASPIEQFF | TGTGCCAGTCGGGGTCTAGCGAGTCCTATTGAGCAGTTCTTC
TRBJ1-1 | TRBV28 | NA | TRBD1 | CASSSLNRGTEAFF | TGTGCCAGCAGTTCTCTCAACAGGGGCACTGAAGCTTTCTTT
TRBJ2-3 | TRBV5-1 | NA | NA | CATRVVSTDTQYF | TGCGCCACGCGGGTTGTAAGCACAGATACGCAGTATTTT
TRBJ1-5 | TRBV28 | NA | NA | CASRNEGSLQPQHF | TGTGCCAGCCGAAACGAGGGGTCTCTCCAGCCCCAGCATTTT
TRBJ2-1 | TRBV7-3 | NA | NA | CASSSIGGINSEQFF | TGTGCCAGCAGCTCAATTGGGGGAATCAACAGTGAGCAGTTCTTC
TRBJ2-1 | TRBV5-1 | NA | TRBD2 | CASSLPGLAGQGSYNEQFF | TGCGCCAGCAGCTTACCGGGACTAGCGGGACAGGGCTCCTACAATGAGCAGTTCTTC
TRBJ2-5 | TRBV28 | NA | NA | CASTQGQETQYF | TGTGCCAGCACACAGGGTCAAGAGACCCAGTACTTC
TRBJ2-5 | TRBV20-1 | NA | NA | CSALGKETQYF | TGCAGTGCTTTGGGGAAGGAGACCCAGTACTTC
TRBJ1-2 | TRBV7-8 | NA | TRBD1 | CASSLDVRTGGGGYTF | TGTGCCAGCAGCTTAGACGTTAGGACAGGGGGCGGGGGCTACACCTTC
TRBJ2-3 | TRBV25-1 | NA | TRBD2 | CASSVGFMGGVSTDTQYF | TGTGCCAGCAGTGTGGGTTTTATGGGAGGGGTTTCCACAGATACGCAGTATTTT
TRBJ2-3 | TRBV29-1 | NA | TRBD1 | CSVQTGTSLDTQYF | TGCAGCGTACAGACAGGGACCTCCCTAGATACGCAGTATTTT
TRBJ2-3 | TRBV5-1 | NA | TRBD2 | CASSPRTGGRASGTDTQYF | TGCGCCAGCAGCCCCCGGACTGGCGGGAGGGCCTCCGGCACAGATACGCAGTATTTT
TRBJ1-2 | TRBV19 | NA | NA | CASRGVNNYGYTF | TGTGCCAGTAGGGGCGTAAATAACTATGGCTACACCTTC
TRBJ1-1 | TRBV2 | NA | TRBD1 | CATPRDRASEAFF | TGTGCCACTCCTCGGGACAGGGCTTCCGAAGCTTTCTTT
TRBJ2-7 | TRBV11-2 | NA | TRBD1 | CASSKSRPGQPSGPYEQYF | TGTGCCAGCAGCAAAAGTCGTCCGGGACAGCCTTCAGGCCCCTACGAGCAGTACTTC
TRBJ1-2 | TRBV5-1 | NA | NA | CASSLDLGDYGYTF | TGCGCCAGCAGCTTGGATCTCGGGGACTATGGCTACACCTTC
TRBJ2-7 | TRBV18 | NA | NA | CASSLDRNYEQYF | TGTGCCAGCTCCCTTGACAGAAATTACGAGCAGTACTTC
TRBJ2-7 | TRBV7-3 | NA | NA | CASIYRGTVSYEQYF | TGTGCCAGCATCTATCGCGGAACAGTCTCCTACGAGCAGTACTTC